This T cell receptor beta chain came from a study of shared clonotypes between healthy human individuals (TCRdb year 2020). Context from the whole study: The cohort included a few men and a couple of women between 18 and 49 years of age. For each donor, CD4 naive and CD4 memory were each run on three plates, CD8 naive on two plates, and CD8 memory on one plate. Between about 0.94 and 8.9 billion PBMCs per donor were obtained by leukapheresis. Different laboratories and diverse techniques were used to prepare libraries and sequence TCR repertoires, to increase sequencing depth and limit assay-specific biases. To estimate repertoire size and how much clonotype sharing occurs between individuals, the study deeply sequenced the blood TCR repertoires of about 5 healthy adults.

Per the germline V gene (reference sequence), MNHEY is the CDR1 and SMNVEV is the CDR2. The trim is 6 bases for V and 1 base for J, with a gap of 19 bases between the germline ends. The CDR3 runs 16 amino acids, cysteine and phenylalanine included. The only DNA kept is the CDR3, 48 bases in frame from the first base. Overall study outcomes, separate from this receptor: Rarefaction of sorted-subset datasets indicated incomplete sequencing despite the large sequencing depth. Based on pairwise subsampling, the degree of clonotype sharing among donors was expected to be affected by sequencing depth. The small number of donors limited the genetic and exposure-history diversity represented. Larger estimated clonotype richness was generally found for naive subsets than for memory subsets. Sampling was restricted to blood, and TCR repertoires in tissues likely differ from the TCR repertoires found in blood. Around 5% of naive CD4, around 4% of naive CD8, approximately 2.2% of memory CD4, and more than 0.35% of memory CD8 clonotypes were shared across several donors. Clonotypes shared by all four sorted-subset donors showed higher generation probabilities than non-shared clonotypes.

Using the deep immunoSEQ assay, multiplex PCR amplified TCR CDR3 regions from genomic DNA. For each cell subset, the extracted genomic DNA was distributed evenly across all wells of several immunoSEQ 96-well plates, and each plate served as one replicate. For sorted subsets, each replicate PCR was loaded with approximately 0.2 ug genomic DNA, equivalent to approximately 27,000 T cell genomes. The purified libraries were quantified using a Qubit 3.0 fluorometer, sized with a Bioanalyzer 2100, and then quantified again using the KAPA Library Quantification kit. Every immunoSEQ 96-well plate was sequenced on a separate single-read 150-cycle Illumina NextSeq 550 flow cell. From the authors' description of their analysis: Because the immunoSEQ output held only junctional sequences and lacked quality scores, the filtering could not match the filtering applied to full-length reads. Sequences were annotated with PyIR, a Python wrapper for IgBLAST v1.9, and V/J genes and CDR3 were assigned using IMGT germline references. Any read was removed if the V/J assignment was weak (E-value above 1e-6), the CDR3 was missing, or the read contained stop codons, out-of-frame junctions, or ambiguous translated residues. V3J clonotypes were defined as sequences sharing an identical inferred V gene, J gene, and CDR3 amino acid sequence. The percentage overlap between two repertoires was calculated by dividing the number of shared unique clonotypes by the size of the smaller repertoire. Three approaches were used to assess repertoire richness: RTK rarefaction, the Chao1 estimator, and Recon v2.1 estimates of unobserved clonotypes. For all TCRbeta clonotypes obtained by the gDNA method from several donors, generation probabilities were computed with OLGA. TCRdb stores this immuneACCESS table with in-frame sequences only. Part of the clones is absent; in the studies checked, under half of the shortfall reflects unresolved V genes, and no reason is known for the rest. The V and J calls and the clone size are those of that table, but D and trimming were determined from the DNA. The sample table records some 630,000 clones; about 96% of these occur just once. Together, the top ten hold about 0.12% of the sample.

CD8 naive samples were CD45RO-negative cells positively selected for CCR7, giving a CD45RA+CCR7+ population that excluded TemRA cells. Donors were healthy HIV-negative adults with no recently reported acute infections or vaccinations. Every donor was a Caucasian adult living in Nashville, Tennessee, USA. After blood collection by leukapheresis, PBMCs were isolated using Ficoll-Histopaque density gradient centrifugation and then cryopreserved in the vapor phase of liquid nitrogen. Analytical flow cytometry was used to check the purity and quantity of every magnetically sorted T cell population. Genomic DNA was isolated from every sorted fraction and measured by UV absorbance on a Nanodrop 2000c. Details on this clone: The target of this receptor is not known. No base quality information exists; no much larger clone differs at one position.

The chain was built from TRBV27 and TRBJ2-7; the D element could tentatively be TRBD1 or TRBD2, as 5 bases agree for each. This TCR derives from a woman between 25 and 40 years old in good health. Sequencing used naive CD8+ T cells sorted from blood. This specimen's cell subset or site label, per the study, means: CD45RA+CCR7+. The DNA is TGTGCCAGCAGCCGGCTAAGTGGGACCGTTTCCTACGAGCAGTACTTC. Translated, it gives CASSRLSGTVSYEQYF.